This T cell receptor (beta chain) was sequenced during a study of radiotherapy plus CTLA-4 blockade in lung cancer (dated 2018 in TCRdb). In terms of the full investigation: Among the enrolled patients, about 20% had an objective response, and roughly 30% reached disease control. Study-wide conclusions, independent of this receptor: After treatment with radiotherapy and ipilimumab, TCR clones that originated in tumors expanded in peripheral blood. Early dynamic changes in blood T cell clones, together with increased serum interferon-beta after radiation, were reported as the strongest predictors of response.

Turning to this clone: Its antigen remains undetermined. Qualities for individual bases were not recorded, and no much larger clone is one base off.

The CDR3 contains 15 residues, cysteine and phenylalanine counted. The read is trimmed to its CDR3 DNA, 45 bases read in frame from base 1. CDR1 and CDR2, looked up from the germline V gene (reference sequence), are LNHDA and SQIVND. Trimmed from V: 5 bases; trimmed from J: 7 bases; junction bases lacking a gene match: 9. The study evaluated CTLA-4 blockade (ipilimumab) given together with focal radiation therapy in patients who had chemo-refractory metastatic non-small-cell lung cancer. Libraries were prepared through the immunoSEQ multiplex PCR assay. Here the immuneACCESS table is served through TCRdb, limited to in-frame sequences with V and J called. Missing clones are a known gap in these copies; in checked studies unresolved V genes cover under half, and the rest lacks a known reason. The sample includes more than 9,500 clones, with about 88% observed a single time. Around 32% of the sample lies in the top ten.

The chain was built from TRBV19 and TRBJ2-5, and 11 junction bases match TRBD2. The sample here was peripheral blood, taken from a patient treated with radiotherapy plus ipilimumab. This receptor was taken from a human donor with non-small cell lung cancer that progressed on radiotherapy plus ipilimumab. Read as DNA, the sequence is TGTGCCAGTAGTCCTCTTCGGGGGACTAGCGGGACCCAGTACTTC. Its amino acids are CASSPLRGTSGTQYF.